This T cell receptor beta chain was sequenced in a study of Ad26.COV2.S vaccination and SARS-CoV-2 variants (dated by TCRdb to the early 2020s). Study-wide context: Donors in the vaccine arm were drawn from COV1001, a multicentre, randomized, double-blind, placebo-controlled phase I-IIa trial testing Ad26.COV2.S in healthy adults. Ad26.COV2.S was given intramuscularly at 5x10^10 or 1x10^11 viral particles, as a single shot or as two shots 56 days apart. TCRbeta repertoire sequencing served as the tool for gauging how specific and how broad the SARS-CoV-2-reactive T cell receptors were following Ad26.COV2.S vaccination. A total of approximately 30 samples were included in the TCR-sequenced set, comprising around 20 Ad26.COV2.S vaccine recipients, 5 placebo recipients and 8 SARS-CoV-2 convalescent individuals. Trial participants were randomized into five groups of five, in which low-dose or high-dose Ad26.COV2.S was given once or twice, or placebo was given on both occasions. Investigators remained blinded to trial group allocation during experiments and outcome assessment. On the study overall, not on this receptor specifically: Substantial breadth of spike-specific CD8+ and CD4+ T cell responses was reported after vaccination. Vaccine and placebo recipients had similar non-spike TCR breadth, a finding consistent with the vaccine containing only spike. The study was not powered for comparison of responses between vaccine doses or regimens. Higher spike-specific TCR breadth was observed in Ad26.COV2.S recipients than in placebo recipients (P = 0.0014). The authors noted that the TCR breadth and depth analyses may have underestimated total T cell responses.

This clone has only one observation. The target of this receptor is not known. Per-nucleotide qualities are absent, and no much larger clonotype sits a single base away. The immunoSEQ Assay was the method used to sequence TCRbeta CDR3 regions. After extraction, genomic DNA underwent amplification by bias-controlled multiplex PCR, followed by high-throughput sequencing. The paper's processing steps were these. To quantify the absolute abundance of every unique TCRbeta CDR3 region, sequences were collapsed and filtered. Usable DNA was measured by amplifying reference genes present in all nucleated cells, and TCRbeta template counts were normalized to that usable DNA to estimate T cell fraction. Repertoire TCRs were annotated as SARS-CoV-2-specific by exact matching of V gene, CDR3 amino acid sequence and J gene to a known reactive TCR set. The reference SARS-CoV-2 TCR set was derived from MIRA and filtered for enrichment in COVID-19-positive ImmuneCODE repertoires, a step that removed public or cross-reactive TCRs. Using the MIRA antigens, annotated TCRs were further analysed by specific ORF or by position within an ORF. Depth was the summed frequency of annotated unique rearrangements, while breadth was defined as annotated unique rearrangements over total unique productive rearrangements. Group comparisons of TCR breadth used two-sided Wilcoxon rank-sum tests. In TCRdb, the immuneACCESS table is reduced to in-frame sequences with V and J assigned. These tables do not hold every clone; where another copy was compared, an unresolved V gene accounts for under half, and the others remain unexplained. The DNA was the basis for D and trimming; V, J and clone size are from that table. In this sample the table shows over 400,000 clones, 80% to 90% of which occur a single time. About 2.5% of the sample goes to the ten largest clones.

V drops 1 base and J drops 0 bases, leaving 18 bases in between. Counted from cysteine to phenylalanine, this CDR3 has 19 amino acids. Only the CDR3 DNA is retained, 57 bases long and in frame from the first base. As encoded in the germline V gene (reference sequence), CDR1 is LGHDT while CDR2 is YNNKEL. The treatment or condition label for this specimen denotes: some 20 received Ad26.COV2.S at low or high dose, single or two shots; several received placebo; per-sample allocation not given. Repertoires of vaccine and placebo recipients were sequenced from samples taken on day 63 after the first injection. Cohort 1b enrolled about two dozen adults aged 18-55 years at a single site in Boston, USA, between 29 July and 7 August 2020. Ad26.COV2.S was a replication-incompetent adenovirus type 26 vector that expressed a prefusion-stabilized SARS-CoV-2 spike protein derived from the original Wuhan strain.

The specimen was peripheral blood, collected in a trial of Ad26.COV2.S vaccine versus placebo. In this chain, TRBV3-1 (or the pseudogene TRBV3-2) is recombined with TRBJ2-2; TRBD1 is a weak D gene call, 6 bases matching. The sequence was collected from a person between 18 and 65 years old who received the Ad26.COV2.S COVID-19 vaccine or a placebo. The CDR3 sequence is CASSQGLGTPNPNTGELFF. The nucleotide sequence reads TGTGCCAGCAGCCAAGGTTTAGGGACACCGAACCCGAACACCGGGGAGCTGTTTTTT.